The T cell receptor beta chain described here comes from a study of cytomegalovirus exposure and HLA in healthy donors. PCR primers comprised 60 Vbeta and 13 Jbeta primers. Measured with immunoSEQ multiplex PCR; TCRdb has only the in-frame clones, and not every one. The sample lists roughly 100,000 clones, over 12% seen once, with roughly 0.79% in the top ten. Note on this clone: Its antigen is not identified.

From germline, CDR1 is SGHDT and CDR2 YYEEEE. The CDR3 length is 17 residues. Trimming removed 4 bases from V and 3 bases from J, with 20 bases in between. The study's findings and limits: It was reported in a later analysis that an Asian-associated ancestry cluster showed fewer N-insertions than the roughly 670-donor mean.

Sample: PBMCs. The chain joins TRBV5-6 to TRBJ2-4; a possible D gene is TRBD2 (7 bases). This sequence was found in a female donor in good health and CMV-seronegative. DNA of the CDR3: TGTGCCAGCAGCCCGCCTCCGGCGGGGGCACACAAAAACATTCAGTACTTC. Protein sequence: CASSPPPAGAHKNIQYF.